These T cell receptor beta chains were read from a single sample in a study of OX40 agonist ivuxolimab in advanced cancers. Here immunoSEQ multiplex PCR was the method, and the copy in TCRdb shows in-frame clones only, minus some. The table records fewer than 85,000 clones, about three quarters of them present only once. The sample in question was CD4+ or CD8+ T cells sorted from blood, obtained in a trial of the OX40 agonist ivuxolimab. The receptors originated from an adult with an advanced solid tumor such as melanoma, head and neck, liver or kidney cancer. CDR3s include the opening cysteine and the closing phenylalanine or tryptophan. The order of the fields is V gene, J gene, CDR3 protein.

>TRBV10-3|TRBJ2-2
CATRQGSGTGELFF
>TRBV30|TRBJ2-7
CAWSVIANYEQYF
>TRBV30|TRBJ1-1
CAWTVGGRTYTEAFF
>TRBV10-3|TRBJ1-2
CASTRGQGYGYTF
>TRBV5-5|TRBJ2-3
CASGPGLLGGTDTQYF
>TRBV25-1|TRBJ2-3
CASSDLAGTDTQYF
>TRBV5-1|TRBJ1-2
CASSRTDRNYGYTF
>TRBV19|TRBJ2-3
CASSISRGGGTDTQYF
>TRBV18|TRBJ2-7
CASSPPSRLSSYEQYF
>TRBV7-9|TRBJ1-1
CASSTGTGTSSAFF
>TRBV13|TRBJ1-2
CASSLDRAYGYTF
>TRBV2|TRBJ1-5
CASSRSGPNQPQHF
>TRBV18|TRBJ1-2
CASSPGGLSGYTF
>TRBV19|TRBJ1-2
CASTEQGYGYTF
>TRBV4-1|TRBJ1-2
CASSQIPLGENGYTF
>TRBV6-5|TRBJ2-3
CASSYSGRFTDTQYF
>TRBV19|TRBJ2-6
CASSIGTAGANVLTF
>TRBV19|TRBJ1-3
CASIDARGSSGNTIYF
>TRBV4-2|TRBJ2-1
CASSQDFESGYNEQFF
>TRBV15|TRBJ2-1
CATSRGWDEQFF
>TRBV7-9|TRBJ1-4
CASSLGDRGDEKLFF
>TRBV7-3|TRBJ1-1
CASSASGGDTEAFF
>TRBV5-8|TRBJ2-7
CASSFGGQTNF
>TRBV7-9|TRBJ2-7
CASSLDEGGEQYF
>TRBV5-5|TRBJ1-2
CASSTSRGNYGYTF
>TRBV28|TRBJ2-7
CASSLKGYEQYF
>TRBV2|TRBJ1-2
CASSTLDPSGDGYTF
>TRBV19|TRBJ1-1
CASDQGVRLNTEAFF
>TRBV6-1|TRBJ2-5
CASSFRTSGGETQYF
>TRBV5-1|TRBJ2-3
CASDSGRGTDTQYF
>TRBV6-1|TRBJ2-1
CASSLMTGMQFF